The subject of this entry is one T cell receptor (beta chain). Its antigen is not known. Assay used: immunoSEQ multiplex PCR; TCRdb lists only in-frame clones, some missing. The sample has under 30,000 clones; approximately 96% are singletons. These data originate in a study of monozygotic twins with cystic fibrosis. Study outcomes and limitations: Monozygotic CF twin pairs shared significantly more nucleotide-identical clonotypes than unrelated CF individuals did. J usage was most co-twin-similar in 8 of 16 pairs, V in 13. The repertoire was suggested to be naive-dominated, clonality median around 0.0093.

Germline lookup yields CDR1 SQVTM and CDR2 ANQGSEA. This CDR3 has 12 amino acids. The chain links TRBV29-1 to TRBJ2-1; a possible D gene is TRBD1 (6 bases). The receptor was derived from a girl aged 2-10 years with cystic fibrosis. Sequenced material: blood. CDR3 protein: CRGGESYNEQFF. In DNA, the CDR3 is TGCAGAGGGGGAGAGTCCTACAATGAGCAGTTCTTC.